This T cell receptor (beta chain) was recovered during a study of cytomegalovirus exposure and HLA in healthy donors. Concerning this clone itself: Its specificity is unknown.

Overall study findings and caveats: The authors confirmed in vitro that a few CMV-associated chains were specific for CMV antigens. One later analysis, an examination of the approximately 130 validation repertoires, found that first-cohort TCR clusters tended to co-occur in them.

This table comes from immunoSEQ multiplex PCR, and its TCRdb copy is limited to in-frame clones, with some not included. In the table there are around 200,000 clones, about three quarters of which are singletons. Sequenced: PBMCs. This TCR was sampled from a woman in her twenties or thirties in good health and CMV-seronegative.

The CDR3 loop reads CASRPRITTAAYEQYF. The DNA for the CDR3 is TGTGCCAGCAGACCAAGAATCACGACTGCGGCCTACGAGCAGTACTTC. V gene TRBV14 combines with J gene TRBJ2-7; D is ambiguous. CDR1 is SGHDN, CDR2 FVKESK, per germline. The CDR3 totals 16 residues. Between the trimmed V and J ends, which lost 6 bases and 2 bases, there was a span of 20 bases.